The sequence of this T cell receptor (beta chain) was determined in a study of graft-versus-host responses after intestinal transplantation. Study details: The study gave all recipients anti-thymocyte globulin induction, then tacrolimus and steroids for three to four years. General study points: GvH clonotypes were identified within recipient marrow, with a subset emerging first in ileum or blood.

Comment on this clone: Antigen unknown.

Lymphocytes from graft epithelium and lamina propria were isolated. Libraries were prepared by immunoSEQ multiplex PCR; TCRdb keeps only in-frame clonotypes and omits some of them. The table lists approximately 63,000 clones, around 90% of them singletons. CDR3 length: 15 residues. Per the germline V gene, CDR1 is LGHNA and CDR2 is YNFKEQ. This clonotype was obtained from a human patient who received an intestinal transplant, so some T cells may come from the graft donor. V is TRBV4-2 and J is TRBJ2-5; 9 bases match TRBD1. The DNA end lines up better with TRBJ2-7; the J call may be wrong. The source was ileum tissue, collected 350 to 400 days after transplant. For the CDR3, the DNA is TGTGCCAGCAGCCCAGGACAGGGGCTCCCCTACGAGCAGTACTTC. It specifies CASSPGQGLPYEQYF.